The 5 T cell receptor beta chains given below trace back to one sample, sequenced in a study of technical replicates of blood from a handful of donors (dated by TCRdb to about 2017). The library was obtained by the immunoSEQ multiplex PCR assay. As stored in TCRdb, this immuneACCESS dataset retains in-frame rearrangements with V and J assigned. A fraction of the clones does not appear; measured against another copy, unresolved V genes explain less than half of the discrepancy, and the remainder lacks a known reason. Recorded for this sample are approximately 78,000 clones; around nine tenths of them occurred a single time. The ten largest make up about 0.35% of the sample. The sequencing sample was made of T cells isolated from PBMCs. The receptors stem from a human donor in good health.

V and J are TRBV9 and TRBJ2-7; D is unclear. The CDR3 contains 14 residues. V was cut by 4 bases and J by 0 bases, with 11 bases left in between. In germline, CDR1 is SGDLS, CDR2 YYNGEE. The CDR3 DNA follows: TGTGCCAGCAGCTTATCTGCGAGCTCCTACGAGCAGTACTTC. It is translated as CASSLSASSYEQYF.

The chain uses TRBV6-1 and TRBJ2-7, with 12 bases that match TRBD2. The CDR3 has 15 amino acids. Germline assignment: CDR1 MNHNS and CDR2 SASEGT. Trimming cost V 3 bases and J 4 bases; bases outside gene matches: 4. CDR3 protein: CASSDRTSGNYEQYF. CDR3 in DNA: TGTGCCAGCAGTGATAGGACTAGCGGGAATTACGAGCAGTACTTC.

V gene TRBV29-1 combines with J gene TRBJ1-2, with TRBD1 identical over 7 bases. This CDR3 is 16 amino acids long. Per germline, CDR1 SQVTM and CDR2 ANQGSEA. The V and J ends lost 2 bases and 4 bases, in that order; junction bases with no gene match: 13. CDR3 protein: CSVEFVGGRTGYGYTF. The CDR3 coding sequence is TGCAGCGTTGAATTTGTGGGTGGGAGGACAGGCTATGGCTACACCTTC.

This clone was picked up one time. The genes are TRBV9 and TRBJ2-1; 10 bases map to TRBD2. The ends lost 0 bases at V and 8 bases at J; junction bases unmatched: 5. The CDR3 contains 15 residues. Germline-derived CDR1 and CDR2 are SGDLS and YYNGEE. The CDR3 region has the DNA TGTGCCAGCAGCGTAGTAGCTAGCGGGAGTTATGAGCAGTTCTTC. Its translation is CASSVVASGSYEQFF. The full variable domain, with the rest looked up from reference TRBV9 and TRBJ2-1, is DSGVTQTPKHLITATGQRVTLRCSPRSGDLSVYWYQQSLDQGLQFLIQYYNGEERAKGNILERFSAQQFPDLHSELNLSSLELGDSALYFCASSVVASGSYEQFFGPGTRLTVL.

The rearrangement uses TRBV9 and TRBJ1-5; D might be TRBD1 (5 bases). The germline gives CDR1 SGDLS, CDR2 YYNGEE. V lost 3 bases to trimming and J lost 1 base, with 14 bases between them. The CDR3 consists of 16 residues. The DNA for the CDR3 is TGTGCCAGCAGCGGCGAGCAGGGTTTCAGCAATCAGCCCCAGCATTTT. Amino acids: CASSGEQGFSNQPQHF.